Here is one TCR beta chain with its context. CDR3 size: 14 residues. The V and J ends lost 4 bases and 4 bases, in that order; junction bases with no gene match: 4. CDR1 and CDR2 from the germline V gene are MGHRA and YSYEKL. The sample is drawn from a study of blood T cell repertoires in COVID-19. Turning to the study itself: From T cells, B-cell-depleted T cells, or PBMCs came the material, which was cDNA or gDNA.

Assay: immunoSEQ multiplex PCR; the TCRdb copy retains only in-frame clones and omits some. The sample lists more than 75,000 clones, around 90% occurring once. Sequencing used peripheral blood. The rearrangement uses TRBV4-1 and TRBJ2-3, with 8 nucleotides matching TRBD1. This receptor was identified in a man aged 45-65 years with acute or convalescent COVID-19. Here the CDR3 reads CASSRTGLSDTQYF. CDR3 coding DNA: TGCGCCAGCAGCCGGACAGGGTTATCAGATACGCAGTATTTT.